Listed below are T cell receptor beta chains from one sample, sequenced in a study of T-cell memory formation after mild COVID-19. One entry per CDR3 protein results from TCRdb running MiXCR on the 5' RACE reads. Among about 290,000 distinct CDR3 sequences listed, around 17% were seen once. Material for sequencing was PBMCs or a T cell subset sorted from them (not recorded which). The receptors here all came from a man between 18 and 35 years old who had mild COVID-19 (a few samples of this study predate the infection). Cell type and time point are not known. CDR3s include the opening cysteine and the closing phenylalanine or tryptophan. The order of the fields is V gene, D gene, J gene, clone size, CDR3 DNA, CDR3 protein. D genes are given only for firm matches. Clone size, where shown, is once, few, many, or a class for clones that have expanded.

V: TRBV7-6; D: .; J: TRBJ1-2; size: .; DNA: TGTGCCAGCAGCCATGCGGGGGGGAACTATGGCTACACCTTC; CDR3: CASSHAGGNYGYTF
V: TRBV11-1; D: TRBD1; J: TRBJ2-4; size: many; DNA: TGTGCCAGCAGCTCCTCACAGGGGGCGAAAAACATTCAGTACTTC; CDR3: CASSSSQGAKNIQYF
V: TRBV28; D: .; J: TRBJ2-2; size: .; DNA: TGTGCCAGCAGGGGAGGGGGTGGACCGAACACCGGGGAGCTGTTTTTT; CDR3: CASRGGGGPNTGELFF
V: TRBV7-9; D: .; J: TRBJ1-1; size: .; DNA: TGTGCCGGAGGAGGAGTCACTGAAGCTTTCTTT; CDR3: CAGGGVTEAFF
V: TRBV4-3; D: .; J: TRBJ1-2; size: .; DNA: TGCGCCAGCAGCCGCGGGGATAACTATGGCTACACCTTC; CDR3: CASSRGDNYGYTF
V: TRBV7-2; D: .; J: TRBJ1-2; size: .; DNA: TGTGCCAGCAGCGCAGGGATTTACTATGGCTACACCTTC; CDR3: CASSAGIYYGYTF
V: TRBV6-2/TRBV6-3; D: TRBD1; J: TRBJ1-5; size: few; DNA: TGTGCCAGCAACGGACAGGGCCCTATCCAGCCCCAGCATTTT; CDR3: CASNGQGPIQPQHF
V: TRBV5-5; D: .; J: TRBJ1-3; size: few; DNA: TGTGCCAGCAGCGTGGGACGGCACTCTGGAAACACCATATATTTT; CDR3: CASSVGRHSGNTIYF
V: TRBV3-1; D: .; J: TRBJ2-1; size: few; DNA: TGTGCCAGCAGCAACTGGGTCTATGAGCAGTTCTTC; CDR3: CASSNWVYEQFF
V: TRBV4-3; D: .; J: TRBJ1-2; size: few; DNA: TGCGCCAGCAGCCAAGATCCCCGGGGCCTCACACTCTATGGCTACACCTTC; CDR3: CASSQDPRGLTLYGYTF
V: TRBV2; D: .; J: TRBJ1-2; size: few; DNA: TGTGCCAGCAGTGAAGGGGGCTATAATGGCTACACCTTC; CDR3: CASSEGGYNGYTF
V: TRBV20-1; D: .; J: TRBJ1-6; size: .; DNA: TGCAGTGCTAGGACGTCCGGCCCCAATTCACCCCTCCACTTT; CDR3: CSARTSGPNSPLHF
V: TRBV6-2/TRBV6-3; D: .; J: TRBJ1-2; size: few; DNA: TGTGCCAGCAGCCCCGGGACTGCGATCTATGGCTACACCTTC; CDR3: CASSPGTAIYGYTF
V: TRBV4-3; D: .; J: TRBJ2-2; size: .; DNA: TGCGCCAGCAGCCAAGCGGCTAGCAGGGACGGGGAGCTGTTTTTT; CDR3: CASSQAASRDGELFF
V: TRBV5-1; D: .; J: TRBJ2-4; size: few; DNA: TGCGCCAGCAGCTCTTTTGGGGGGGCCAAAAACATTCAGTACTTC; CDR3: CASSSFGGAKNIQYF
V: TRBV10-2; D: .; J: TRBJ2-6; size: .; DNA: TGCGCCAGCAGTCCCACGCACATCTATCAGGGATCTGGGGCCAACGTCCTGACTTTC; CDR3: CASSPTHIYQGSGANVLTF
V: TRBV12-3/TRBV12-4; D: TRBD1; J: TRBJ1-6; size: many; DNA: TGTGCCAGCAGTCCAACAGGGGGCGGTTCACCCCTCCACTTT; CDR3: CASSPTGGGSPLHF
V: TRBV5-1; D: TRBD1; J: TRBJ2-3; size: many; DNA: TGCGCCAGCAGCTTAGCCCGGACAGGGGTAGATACGCAGTATTTT; CDR3: CASSLARTGVDTQYF
V: TRBV7-8; D: TRBD1; J: TRBJ1-2; size: few; DNA: TGTGCCAGCAGCTCCGGACAGGGGGCGGGCTACACCTTC; CDR3: CASSSGQGAGYTF
V: TRBV24-1; D: .; J: TRBJ1-2; size: few; DNA: TGTGCCACCAGTGATCGCCAGACCGAGGAAATCTATGGCTACACCTTC; CDR3: CATSDRQTEEIYGYTF
V: TRBV28; D: .; J: TRBJ2-7; size: .; DNA: TGTGCCAGCACGTCAGATCCCTACGAGCAGTACTTC; CDR3: CASTSDPYEQYF
V: TRBV6-2/TRBV6-3; D: TRBD1; J: TRBJ1-5; size: .; DNA: TGTGCCAGCAGTTACGGGGACAGGAACAATCAGCCCCAGCATTTT; CDR3: CASSYGDRNNQPQHF
V: TRBV7-8; D: .; J: TRBJ2-3; size: .; DNA: TGTGCCAGCAGCCGCGGCCGGGACCCACGGTATACGCAGTATTTT; CDR3: CASSRGRDPRYTQYF
V: TRBV4-3; D: .; J: TRBJ2-5; size: many; DNA: TGCGCCAGCAGCCAAGGACGGGGCGAGACCCAGTACTTC; CDR3: CASSQGRGETQYF
V: TRBV5-1; D: TRBD1; J: TRBJ2-3; size: few; DNA: TGCGCCAGCAGCGGGCCTGAGACAGGGACCAATACGCAGTATTTT; CDR3: CASSGPETGTNTQYF
V: TRBV9; D: .; J: TRBJ2-2; size: .; DNA: TGTGCCAGCAGCGTGTCGAGGGTTCTTCTCACCGGGGAGCTGTTTTTT; CDR3: CASSVSRVLLTGELFF
V: TRBV7-6; D: .; J: TRBJ2-7; size: once; DNA: TGTGCCAGCAGCACCCTGGGTTCCGGGGAGCAGTACTTC; CDR3: CASSTLGSGEQYF
V: TRBV2; D: .; J: TRBJ1-4; size: .; DNA: TGTGCCAGTCGGCGGGGCCTAAATGAAAAACTGTTTTTT; CDR3: CASRRGLNEKLFF
V: TRBV20-1; D: TRBD2; J: TRBJ2-1; size: .; DNA: TGCAGTGCTAGCCTAGCGGGGGGAAACAATGAGCAGTTCTTC; CDR3: CSASLAGGNNEQFF
V: TRBV5-1; D: .; J: TRBJ2-3; size: .; DNA: TGCGCCAGCAGCTCCACCCCAGCATCTACAGATACGCAGTATTTT; CDR3: CASSSTPASTDTQYF